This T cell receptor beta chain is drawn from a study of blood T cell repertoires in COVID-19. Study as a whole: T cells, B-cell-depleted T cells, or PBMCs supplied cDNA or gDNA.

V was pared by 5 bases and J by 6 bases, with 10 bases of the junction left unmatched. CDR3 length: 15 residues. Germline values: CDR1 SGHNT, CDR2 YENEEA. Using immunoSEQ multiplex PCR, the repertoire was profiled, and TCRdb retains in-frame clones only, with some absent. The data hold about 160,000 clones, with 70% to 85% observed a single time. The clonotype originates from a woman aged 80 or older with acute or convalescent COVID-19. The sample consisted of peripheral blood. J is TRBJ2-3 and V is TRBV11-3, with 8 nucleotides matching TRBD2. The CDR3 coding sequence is TGTGCCAGCAGCCGGGGGGGCGGGAGCTCGGATACGCAGTATTTT. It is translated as CASSRGGGSSDTQYF.